One and the same sample provided the 20 T cell receptor beta chains below, sequenced in a study of shared clonotypes between healthy human individuals. The assay was immunoSEQ multiplex PCR, and TCRdb's table has in-frame clones only and misses some. This sample yields roughly 700,000 clones, of which about 92% are seen a single time; roughly 36% belongs to the top ten. Sequenced sample: memory CD8+ T cells from PBMCs. Subset here: CD45RO+ cells pooled with CCR7-negative TemRA cells. Receptor source: a man aged 18 to 29 in good health. Some clones in this sample may be carry-over from other donors' samples.

The chain recombines TRBV4-3 with TRBJ2-2; the D is unclear. The CDR3 has 15 residues. The ends were cut back, 0 bases at V and 9 bases at J, with 14 bases in the middle. Germline V CDR1 and CDR2: LGHNA, YSLEER. The CDR3 here is CASSQDLGITRELFF. CDR3 bases: TGCGCCAGCAGCCAAGATTTAGGGATAACGAGGGAGCTGTTTTTT.

The chain is built from TRBV19 and TRBJ2-7; D uncertain. V was trimmed by 6 bases and J by 3 bases, leaving 15 bases between them. CDR3 length: 14 amino acids. Germline values: CDR1 LNHDA, CDR2 SQIVND (reference sequence). The CDR3 is CASRSSTGFYEQYF. CDR3 nucleotides: TGTGCCAGTAGAAGCAGCACCGGGTTCTACGAGCAGTACTTC. Based on the CDR3 plus reference TRBV19 and TRBJ2-7, the full variable domain is DGGITQSPKYLFRKEGQNVTLSCEQNLNHDAMYWYRQDPGQGLRLIYYSQIVNDFQKGDIAEGYSVSREKKESFPLTVTSAQKNPTAFYLCASRSSTGFYEQYFGPGTRLTVT.

The rearrangement uses TRBV10-3 and TRBJ2-5; D could derive from TRBD1 or TRBD2 (7 bases each). V was clipped by 11 bases and J by 4 bases, with 26 bases between them. This CDR3 region has 16 residues. Germline CDR1 and CDR2: ENHRY and SYGVKD. The CDR3 DNA is TGTGCCGCCTCCAAGGGGGGGGACAGAGTTCGAGAGACCCAGTACTTC. Amino acids: CAASKGGDRVRETQYF.

This sequence joins TRBV9 and TRBJ1-1; D possibly corresponds to TRBD1 (6 bases). V lost 4 bases, J lost 1 base, and 17 bases lay in between. Per the germline V gene, CDR1 is SGDLS and CDR2 is YYNGEE. The CDR3 spans 16 residues. For the CDR3, the DNA is TGTGCCAGCAGCCCGCCCGGGGGCGGAGCGAACACTGAAGCTTTCTTT. It encodes CASSPPGGGANTEAFF.

The chain couples TRBV2 to TRBJ2-3; D is unresolved. Germline V lookup: CDR1 SNHLY, CDR2 FYNNEI. This CDR3 comprises 10 residues. Trimming took off 7 bases at V and 5 bases at J, with 4 bases between the two ends. CDR3 protein: CASTGDTQYF. DNA for the CDR3: TGTGCCAGCACGGGAGATACGCAGTATTTT.

The CDR3 DNA reads TGTGCCAGCAGCCAAGGAGCCGGGTTAGCGGACTACAATGAGCAGTTCTTC. Translated, it gives CASSQGAGLADYNEQFF. The chain carries TRBV4-2 and TRBJ2-1; D perhaps matches TRBD2 (6 bases). The germline V gene has CDR1 LGHNA and CDR2 YNFKEQ. This CDR3 spans 17 amino acids. V was trimmed by 1 base and J by 3 bases, leaving 16 bases between them.

The chain links TRBV6-4 to TRBJ1-2; D perhaps matches TRBD1 (6 bases). CDR3 size: 14 residues. V was clipped by 3 bases and J by 7 bases, with 15 bases between them. From germline, CDR1 is MRHNA and CDR2 SNTAGT. CDR3 nucleotide sequence: TGTGCCAGCAGTGAAACAGGGCAGTATGGTGGCTACACCTTC. Translating gives CASSETGQYGGYTF.

CDR3 residues: CASSDRAGGNQPQHF. The CDR3 DNA sequence: TGTGCCAGCAGTGACCGTGCAGGGGGTAATCAGCCCCAGCATTTT. V gene TRBV6-4 combines with J gene TRBJ1-5; 7 bases align to TRBD1. Per the germline V gene, CDR1 is MRHNA and CDR2 is SNTAGT. CDR3 length: 15 residues. Unmatched junction bases numbered 5, after V lost 2 bases and J lost 4 bases.

The rearrangement uses TRBV29-1 and TRBJ2-1; the D is unclear. CDR3 length: 11 amino acids. CDR1 SQVTM and CDR2 ANQGSEA come from the germline V gene. V gave up 5 bases and J gave up 10 bases, with 12 bases separating them. The CDR3 sequence: CSVQPGSEQFF. The CDR3, as DNA: TGCAGCGTTCAGCCCGGAAGCGAGCAGTTCTTC.

The chain carries TRBV4-1 and TRBJ2-2; D ambiguous. CDR3 length: 16 amino acids. Germline lookup yields CDR1 MGHRA and CDR2 YSYEKL. The ends were cut back, 1 base at V and 0 bases at J, with 9 bases in the middle. For the CDR3, the DNA is TGCGCCAGCAGCCAAGTCGCAATCGCGAACACCGGGGAGCTGTTTTTT. It codes for CASSQVAIANTGELFF.

This chain joins TRBV7-2 and TRBJ2-4; D gene uncertain. CDR1 and CDR2 (germline): SGHTA, FQGNSA. V shed 6 bases and J shed 1 base, with 13 bases lying between them. The CDR3 runs 15 residues. This CDR3 is CASSPIGEAKNIQYF. The DNA of the CDR3 is TGTGCCAGCAGTCCCATCGGTGAGGCCAAAAACATTCAGTACTTC.

V usage is TRBV7-6 and J usage is TRBJ2-5; 11 nucleotides line up with TRBD2. The ends lost 2 bases at V and 1 base at J; junction bases unmatched: 3. The CDR3 runs to 16 residues. Per germline, CDR1 SGHVS and CDR2 FNYEAQ. CDR3 sequence (DNA): TGTGCCAGCAGCTTAAGTAGCGGGAGGGTCCAAGAGACCCAGTACTTC. Its translation is CASSLSSGRVQETQYF.

The chain carries TRBV5-5 and TRBJ2-7; the D is unclear. The CDR3 spans 13 residues. Germline V gene lookup returns CDR1 SGHKS and CDR2 YYEKEE (reference sequence). The V gene lost 2 bases and the J gene lost 3 bases, with 9 bases spanning the gap. This chain's CDR3 is CASSLSYSYEQYF. The CDR3 DNA reads TGTGCCAGCAGCTTAAGCTACAGCTACGAGCAGTACTTC. Using reference TRBV5-5 and TRBJ2-7 for the parts outside the CDR3, the full variable domain is DAGVTQSPTHLIKTRGQQVTLRCSPISGHKSVSWYQQVLGQGPQFIFQYYEKEERGRGNFPDRFSARQFPNYSSELNVNALLLGDSALYLCASSLSYSYEQYFGPGTRLTVT.

The chain combines TRBV7-8 with TRBJ2-7; TRBD1 might be the D (6 bases). Trimming shortened V by 3 bases and J by 2 bases, and 8 bases separated the two germline ends. CDR1 is SGHVS, CDR2 FQNEAQ, per germline. The CDR3 length is 13 residues. The CDR3 DNA reads TGTGCCAGCAGCTTGGGGGCTACCTACGAGCAGTACTTC. It codes for CASSLGATYEQYF.

About this clone itself: Other DNA sequences within the sample encode an identical CDR3. The chain is built from TRBV27 and TRBJ2-7; D not certain. Germline CDR1 and CDR2: MNHEY and SMNVEV (reference sequence). The CDR3 runs to 13 residues. Trimming left V 3 bases short and J 2 bases short, with 8 bases between. The CDR3 DNA reads TGTGCCAGCAGTTTCGGCAGGACCTACGAGCAGTACTTC. As protein: CASSFGRTYEQYF.

This clone was recorded once. The chain employs TRBV19 and TRBJ1-5, with 9 bases aligning to TRBD1. V dropped 3 bases and J dropped 6; count of bases not matched to a gene: 6. CDR1 and CDR2 (germline): LNHDA, SQIVND (reference sequence). This CDR3 contains 15 residues. CDR3 DNA: TGTGCCAGTAGTATCTCAGGGACAGGGAGTCAGCCCCAGCATTTT. Its protein is CASSISGTGSQPQHF.

The chain combines TRBV5-6 with TRBJ2-3; no clear D. This CDR3 comprises 13 residues. Germline lookup yields CDR1 SGHDT and CDR2 YYEEEE. Trimming shortened V by 0 bases and J by 5 bases, and 7 bases separated the two germline ends. CDR3 protein: CASSLGSIDTQYF. The DNA for the CDR3 is TGTGCCAGCAGCTTGGGATCGATAGATACGCAGTATTTT.

This chain joins TRBV2 and TRBJ2-7; tentatively, D is TRBD1 (6 bases). The CDR3 runs to 12 residues. V lost 10 bases, J lost 3 bases, and 13 bases lay in between. CDR1 is SNHLY, CDR2 FYNNEI, per germline. The CDR3 here is CAIKTGNYEQYF. In DNA, the CDR3 is TGTGCCATAAAGACAGGTAACTACGAGCAGTACTTC.

This chain joins TRBV29-1 and TRBJ1-1; D is undetermined. The CDR3 spans 15 residues. With 7 bases removed from V and 0 bases from J, the gap between germline ends came to 18 bases. Looked up from germline, CDR1 is SQVTM and CDR2 is ANQGSEA. The CDR3 region has the DNA TGCAGCGCCGAAGGAATACAGACCATGAACACTGAAGCTTTCTTT. The encoded protein is CSAEGIQTMNTEAFF.

V usage is TRBV19 and J usage is TRBJ2-1, with D perhaps TRBD2 (6 bases). The germline CDR1 and CDR2 sequences are LNHDA and SQIVND (reference sequence). Trimming cost V 4 bases and J 15 bases, with 19 bases left between them. The CDR3 loop spans 13 amino acids. In nucleotides, the CDR3 is TGTGCCAGTAGTAGTCTTTCCCTGGGAGGCCCGTTCTTC. Encoded protein: CASSSLSLGGPFF.